This TCR beta chain derives from a study of preoperative IRX-2 immunotherapy in early breast cancer. This clone was observed a handful of times. The V and J ends lost 5 bases and 1 base respectively, with 10 bases between them. Germline V gene sequence: CDR1 MNHGY, CDR2 SAAAGT. The CDR3 consists of 14 residues. Treatment given: preoperative locoregional IRX-2 cytokine immunotherapy. This phase Ib study tested locoregional IRX-2 cytokine immunotherapy given before surgery. This table comes from immunoSEQ multiplex PCR, and its TCRdb copy is limited to in-frame clones, with some not included. The sample holds more than 20,000 clones; about four fifths are singletons and the top ten take 2% to 2.5%.

The receptor was isolated from a human donor with breast cancer. The J gene is TRBJ2-3, the V gene TRBV6-8; the D is unclear. The starting material was lymph node tissue, obtained before IRX-2 immunotherapy. The CDR3, as DNA: TGTGCCAGCAGTGCGAAGGGCGGCACAGATACGCAGTATTTT. It specifies CASSAKGGTDTQYF.